The 18 T cell receptor beta chains presented below share a single source sample, sequenced in a study of blood T cell repertoires in COVID-19. The assay was immunoSEQ multiplex PCR, and TCRdb's table has in-frame clones only and misses some. The repertoire consists of approximately 230,000 clones, with roughly 88% occurring once and the leading ten covering over 1.2%. The specimen was peripheral blood. The origin of the receptors is a man older than 75 with acute or convalescent COVID-19.

The table lists this clone with a few counts. The chain joins TRBV7-9 to TRBJ2-2; weak D call: TRBD1 (6 bases). The CDR3 is 15 residues long. Trimming stripped 1 base from V and 3 bases from J, with 9 bases between. Germline values: CDR1 SEHNR, CDR2 FQNEAQ (reference sequence). The CDR3 DNA reads TGTGCCAGCAGCTTAGGAGGGACACACACCGGGGAGCTGTTTTTT. Translating gives CASSLGGTHTGELFF.

J is TRBJ1-6 and V is TRBV19, with TRBD1 matching over 9 bases. CDR3 size: 17 residues. Per the germline V gene, CDR1 is LNHDA and CDR2 is SQIVND (reference sequence). The V gene end was trimmed by 7 bases and the J gene end by 4 bases; junction bases not matched to a gene: 11. CDR3 protein: CASKSRTGGRYNSPLHF. In DNA form, the CDR3 reads TGTGCCAGTAAGTCCCGAACAGGGGGCCGGTATAATTCACCCCTCCACTTT.

The V gene is TRBV7-3, the J gene TRBJ2-2; D is unclear. The CDR3 sequence is 14 residues long. V lost 1 base to trimming and J lost 8 bases, with 11 bases between them. CDR1 and CDR2 (germline): SGHTA, FQGTGA. The CDR3 sequence is CASSLSRGAGELFF. In nucleotides, the CDR3 is TGTGCCAGCAGCTTAAGTCGAGGAGCTGGGGAGCTGTTTTTT.

The chain combines TRBV11-2 with TRBJ1-6; 10 bases fit TRBD1. Germline CDR1 is SGHAT and CDR2 is FQNNGV. V lost 4 bases and J lost 9; bases outside the gene matches: 6. CDR3 length: 15 amino acids. CDR3 in amino acids: CASSSPGQGLSPLHF. The CDR3 nucleotides read TGTGCCAGCAGCTCCCCGGGACAGGGGCTTTCACCCCTCCACTTT.

This sequence joins TRBV13 and TRBJ1-6; 7 nucleotides line up with TRBD1. The CDR3 has 14 residues. Germline assignment: CDR1 PRHDT and CDR2 FYEKMQ (reference sequence). V lost 6 bases, J lost 7 bases, and 6 bases stayed unmatched. This CDR3 reads CASRWTGPNSPLHF. The CDR3 nucleotides are TGTGCCAGCAGATGGACAGGCCCAAATTCACCCCTCCACTTT.

This clone was seen only once. The rearrangement uses TRBV2 and TRBJ2-3; 7 bases agree with TRBD1. The ends lost 7 bases at V and 6 bases at J; junction bases unmatched: 10. This CDR3 has 14 residues. Germline CDR1 and CDR2: SNHLY and FYNNEI. The CDR3 bases are TGTGCCAGCAACGTGGGACAGCTGGAGGATACGCAGTATTTT. It encodes CASNVGQLEDTQYF.

This chain links TRBV6-6 with TRBJ1-1; D not resolved. Germline CDR1 MNHNY, CDR2 SVGAGI (reference sequence). Trimming removed 4 bases at V and 5 bases at J, with 8 bases between. This CDR3 is 12 amino acids long. Here the CDR3 DNA reads TGTGCCAGCAGTTCGAGCGCGACTGAAGCTTTCTTT. It translates to CASSSSATEAFF.

V and J are TRBV21-1 and TRBJ1-5; the listed D gene, TRBD1, was not tested against the DNA. TRBV21-1 is deemed a pseudogene. This CDR3 spans 15 amino acids. CDR3: CASSKDSNSNQPQHF. The DNA for the CDR3 is TGTGCCAGCAGCAAGGACAGCAATAGCAATCAGCCCCAGCATTTT.

The chain joins TRBV28 to TRBJ1-2; no definite D call. Germline V gene sequence: CDR1 MDHEN, CDR2 SYDVKM. This CDR3 has 12 residues. Trimming took 8 bases from V and 5 from J, leaving 12 bases between them. Here the CDR3 DNA reads TGTGCCAGCTACGGGGTAGCTTATGGCTACACCTTC. Amino acid sequence: CASYGVAYGYTF.

Here the CDR3 DNA reads TGTGCCAGCCACAGGGACCATCAAGGCACTGAAGCTTTCTTT. Translation gives CASHRDHQGTEAFF. The chain combines TRBV5-4 with TRBJ1-1; tentative D call: TRBD1 (6 bases). Trimming cost V 7 bases and J 4 bases, with 17 bases left between them. From germline, CDR1 is SGHNT and CDR2 YYREEE (reference sequence). CDR3 length equals 14 residues. The full variable domain, with the rest looked up from reference TRBV5-4 and TRBJ1-1, is ETGVTQSPTHLIKTRGQQVTLRCSSQSGHNTVSWYQQALGQGPQFIFQYYREEENGRGNFPPRFSGLQFPNYSSELNVNALELDDSALYLCASHRDHQGTEAFFGQGTRLTVV.

The chain joins TRBV2 to TRBJ1-3; 7 nucleotides match TRBD1. CDR1 is SNHLY and CDR2 is FYNNEI in the germline V gene. J was trimmed by 3 bases and V by 5 bases; bases with no gene match: 7. The CDR3 extends over 15 amino acids. The DNA for the CDR3 is TGTGCCAGCAGTCAGACAGGGTCAGGTGGAAACACCATATATTTT. Encoded protein: CASSQTGSGGNTIYF. Combining the CDR3 with reference TRBV2 and TRBJ1-3 gives the whole variable domain EPEVTQTPSHQVTQMGQEVILRCVPISNHLYFYWYRQILGQKVEFLVSFYNNEISEKSEIFDDQFSVERPDGSNFTLKIRSTKLEDSAMYFCASSQTGSGGNTIYFGEGSWLTVV.

This clone was counted once. The chain recombines TRBV19 with TRBJ1-4; 8 bases agree with TRBD1. From germline, CDR1 is LNHDA and CDR2 SQIVND (reference sequence). After removal of 3 bases from V and 8 bases from J, the junction contained 5 bases not matched to a gene. The CDR3 spans 14 residues. The CDR3 nucleotides read TGTGCCAGTAGTATCAGGGGGCAGCAAGAAAAACTGTTTTTT. This sequence encodes CASSIRGQQEKLFF. Filled out from reference TRBV19 and TRBJ1-4, the complete variable domain reads DGGITQSPKYLFRKEGQNVTLSCEQNLNHDAMYWYRQDPGQGLRLIYYSQIVNDFQKGDIAEGYSVSREKKESFPLTVTSAQKNPTAFYLCASSIRGQQEKLFFGSGTQLSVL.

CDR3 in amino acids: CASSGGVLDTQYF. The CDR3 DNA reads as TGTGCCAGCAGTGGGGGGGTGTTGGATACGCAGTATTTT. The chain recombines TRBV25-1 with TRBJ2-3, with D maybe TRBD2 (6 bases). V shed 4 bases and J shed 6 bases, with 11 bases lying between them. The germline CDR1 and CDR2 sequences are MGHDK and SYGVNS. The length of the CDR3 is 13 residues.

This chain uses TRBV7-9 with TRBJ2-2; maybe TRBD2 (5 bases). V lost 5 bases and J 5 bases, leaving 9 bases between the germline ends. The CDR3 spans 13 residues. Per germline, CDR1 SEHNR and CDR2 FQNEAQ (reference sequence). For the CDR3, the DNA is TGTGCCAGCAGCAGGACTGCGACCGGGGAGCTGTTTTTT. It encodes CASSRTATGELFF.

The J gene is TRBJ2-1, the V gene TRBV19; TRBD2 matches at 7 bases. The CDR3 has 13 residues. Germline trimming cut 10 bases from V and 2 bases from J; bases unmatched to any gene: 5. Per the germline V gene, CDR1 is LNHDA and CDR2 is SQIVND (reference sequence). The CDR3 DNA sequence: TGTGCCACCAAAGGACTAGCCTACAATGAGCAGTTCTTC. This translates into CATKGLAYNEQFF.

J is TRBJ1-5 and V is TRBV19, with D unclear. V lost 1 base to trimming and J lost 5 bases, with 12 bases between them. The germline gives CDR1 LNHDA, CDR2 SQIVND (reference sequence). This CDR3 is 15 amino acids long. The CDR3 region is CASSIGYGFDQPQHF. The CDR3 DNA is TGTGCCAGTAGTATAGGGTACGGGTTCGATCAGCCCCAGCATTTT.

J is TRBJ2-1 and V is TRBV14; TRBD2 is a possible D gene (5 bases). Trimming left V 0 bases short and J 14 bases short, with 11 bases between. Germline CDR1 and CDR2: SGHDN and FVKESK. The CDR3 extends over 12 amino acids. CDR3 DNA sequence: TGTGCCAGCAGCCAAGACACCTTCGGGGAGTTCTTC. This sequence encodes CASSQDTFGEFF.

The gene calls are TRBV5-4 and TRBJ2-1; 7 nucleotides line up with TRBD1. The CDR3 runs 15 residues. The junction had 8 bases not matched to a gene; V was cut back by 0 bases and J by 8 bases. The germline V gene encodes CDR1 SGHNT and CDR2 YYREEE (reference sequence). CDR3 sequence reads: CASSLAGGYAYEQFF. For the CDR3, the DNA is TGTGCCAGCAGCTTGGCAGGGGGTTATGCCTATGAGCAGTTCTTC.